The T cell receptor beta chain described here comes from a study of CD8 T cells in ankylosing spondylitis. Overall study findings and caveats: Typical of ankylosing spondylitis blood, it appeared, was a TCR beta motif of about eight highly homologous variants.

Each CDR3 protein is one row after TCRdb ran MiXCR on the 5' RACE reads. The data contain around 150,000 distinct CDR3 sequences, roughly 44% of them singletons. A word on this clonotype: Its cognate antigen is unknown.

CDR1 MGHRA and CDR2 YSYEKL come from the germline V gene. The CDR3 length is 20 residues. V dropped 0 bases and J dropped 0 bases, with 23 bases sitting between them. The chain recombines TRBV4-1 with TRBJ1-2, with D maybe TRBD1 (5 bases). Sample: synovial fluid, either unsorted or a sorted T cell fraction (not recorded which). The clonotype comes from a male donor with ankylosing spondylitis. The CDR3 loop reads CASSQDLENLTGLPNYGYTF. The CDR3 DNA is TGCGCCAGCAGCCAAGACCTAGAGAATCTTACAGGTTTACCTAACTATGGCTACACCTTC.